Listed below are T cell receptor beta chains from one sample, sequenced in a study of cytomegalovirus exposure and HLA in healthy donors. Only in-frame clones appear in the TCRdb table, and some are missing; sequencing was by immunoSEQ multiplex PCR. This sample has 150,000 to 200,000 clones, with approximately 86% found just once. Sample: PBMCs. The source of these receptors is a woman aged 18-35 years in good health and CMV-seronegative. CDR3s include the opening cysteine and the closing phenylalanine or tryptophan. The D gene is left open where the match is weak. Size values are once, few and many counts, or a class for expanded clones, and some rows have none.

abundance	d_gene	len	v_gene	j_gene	CDR3nt	CDR3aa
-	TRBD2	15	TRBV18	TRBJ2-3	TGTGCCAGCTCACCAGGCGGGGGAATCACAGATACGCAGTATTTT	CASSPGGGITDTQYF
-	TRBD1	15	TRBV2	TRBJ2-1	TGTGCCAGCAGTGTCGGACAGGGTAGCTGGAATGAGCAGTTCTTC	CASSVGQGSWNEQFF
-	TRBD1	14	TRBV4-1	TRBJ2-2	TGCGCCACCAGACCGGGACAGGGGGCCGGGGAGCTGTTTTTT	CATRPGQGAGELFF
-	-	16	TRBV27	TRBJ2-2	TGTGCCAGCAGTCCGCCCGCAGGGAAAAACACCGGGGAGCTGTTTTTT	CASSPPAGKNTGELFF
-	TRBD2	19	TRBV4-1	TRBJ2-5	TGCGCCAGCAGCCTGACGGGGGGCACTAGCGGGGGCTACCAAGAGACCCAGTACTTC	CASSLTGGTSGGYQETQYF
-	TRBD1	18	TRBV18	TRBJ1-1	TGTGCCAGCTCACCACCAGGGGCACAGGGGCAGGGGTACACTGAAGCTTTCTTT	CASSPPGAQGQGYTEAFF
-	-	13	TRBV7-9	TRBJ1-1	TGTGCCAGCAGCCTTCAGATGAACACTGAAGCTTTCTTT	CASSLQMNTEAFF
-	-	15	TRBV6-5	TRBJ1-5	TGTGCCAGCAGGGTGGACTCGGGACACAATCAGCCCCAGCATTTT	CASRVDSGHNQPQHF
-	-	15	TRBV7-2	TRBJ2-1	TGTGCCAGCATGAGGAGGGACCTTATAGACAATGAGCAGTTCTTC	CASMRRDLIDNEQFF
-	TRBD1	14	TRBV5-1	TRBJ1-1	TGCGCCAGCAGCTTGGGACAGGGTTTCACTGAAGCTTTCTTT	CASSLGQGFTEAFF
many	TRBD1	17	TRBV6-4	TRBJ2-2	TGTGCCAGCAGTGACTCTTCGGGGACAGAGAACACCGGGGAGCTGTTTTTT	CASSDSSGTENTGELFF
-	-	13	TRBV9	TRBJ2-3	TGTGCCAGCAGCGTAGCAGGGACAGATACGCAGTATTTT	CASSVAGTDTQYF
few	-	13	TRBV18	TRBJ2-5	TGTGCCAGCTCAACCGGGTCCCAAGAGACCCAGTACTTC	CASSTGSQETQYF
-	TRBD1	12	TRBV28	TRBJ1-5	TGTGCCAGCACAGGGGGCTCTCAGCCCCAGCATTTT	CASTGGSQPQHF